This TCR beta chain was retrieved from a study of CD8 T cells in Susac syndrome. Random hexamers primed reverse transcription of about 0.45 to 1 ug RNA. Multiplex PCR with immunoSEQ amplified the TCR beta CDR3 across 54 Vbeta and 13 Jbeta. TCRdb processed the immunoSEQ multiplex PCR reads anew with MiXCR; each CDR3 protein has one entry. The sample lists some 300,000 distinct CDR3 sequences, 70% to 90% occurring once. Sequencing targeted TCR beta in T cells from blood (CD8+ and CD4+). Negative magnetic isolation gave CD8+ and CD4+ cells; FACS enriched CD8+ TEMRA. Regarding the study as a whole: In its TCR sequencing and HLA analysis, the study acknowledged that the number of individuals was relatively small.

For this clonotype: Its antigen remains unknown.

Per the germline V gene, CDR1 is MDHEN and CDR2 is SYDVKM. Trimming removed 5 bases at V and 2 bases at J, with 15 bases between. CDR3 length: 15 amino acids. This TCR came from a human donor with multiple sclerosis. The chain employs TRBV28 and TRBJ1-1, with D hard to call. Sequencing input: CD8+ T cells from PBMCs. CDR3 sequence: CASSDIMGSNTEAFF. CDR3 nucleotides: TGTGCCAGCAGTGATATTATGGGCAGTAACACTGAAGCTTTCTTT.